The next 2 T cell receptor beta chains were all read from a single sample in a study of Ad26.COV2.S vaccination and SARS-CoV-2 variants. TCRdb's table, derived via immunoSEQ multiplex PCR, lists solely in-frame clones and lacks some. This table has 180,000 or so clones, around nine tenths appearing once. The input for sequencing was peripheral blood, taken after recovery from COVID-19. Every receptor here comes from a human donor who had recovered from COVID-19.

The CDR3 DNA reads as TGCGCCAGCAGCTTGGTAGTAGGGCGATACGAGCAGTACTTC. This encodes CASSLVVGRYEQYF. The V and J genes are TRBV5-1 and TRBJ2-7, with no clear D. This CDR3 region has 14 residues. Germline CDR1 is SGHRS and CDR2 is YFSETQ. V lost 0 bases and J lost 4, with 11 bases in between. The variable domain in full, with the rest retrieved from reference TRBV5-1 and TRBJ2-7, is KAGVTQTPRYLIKTRGQQVTLSCSPISGHRSVSWYQQTPGQGLQFLFEYFSETQRNKGNFPGRFSGRQFSNSRSEMNVSTLELGDSALYLCASSLVVGRYEQYFGPGTRLTVT.

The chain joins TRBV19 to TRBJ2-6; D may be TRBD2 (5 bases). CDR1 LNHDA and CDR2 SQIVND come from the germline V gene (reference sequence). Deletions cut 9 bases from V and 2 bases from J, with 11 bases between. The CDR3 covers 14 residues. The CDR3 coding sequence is TGTGCCAGCGGACTGGAGACTGGGGCCAACGTCCTGACTTTC. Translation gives CASGLETGANVLTF.